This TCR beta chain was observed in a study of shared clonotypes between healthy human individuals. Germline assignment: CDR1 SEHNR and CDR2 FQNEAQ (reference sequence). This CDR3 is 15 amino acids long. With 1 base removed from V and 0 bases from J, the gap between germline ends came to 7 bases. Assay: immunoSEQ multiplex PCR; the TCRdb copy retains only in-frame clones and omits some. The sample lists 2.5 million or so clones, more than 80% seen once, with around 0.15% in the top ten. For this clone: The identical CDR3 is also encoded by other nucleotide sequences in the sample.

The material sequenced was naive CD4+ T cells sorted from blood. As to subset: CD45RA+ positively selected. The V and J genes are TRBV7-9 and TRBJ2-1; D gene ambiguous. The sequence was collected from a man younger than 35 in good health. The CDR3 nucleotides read TGTGCCAGCAGCTTAGGGGATAGCTCCTACAATGAGCAGTTCTTC. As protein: CASSLGDSSYNEQFF.